This section outlines one T cell receptor (beta chain) sequence together with its context. The antigen is unknown. A constant-region primer served to make TCR beta cDNA from 500 to 550 ng total RNA. Three nested multiplex PCR rounds, a slightly modified ARM-PCR method, built the TCR beta libraries. For around 9 cycles apiece, the opening two PCR rounds ran with TRBV1-TRBV30 forward primers and a C-beta reverse primer. TCRdb fed the multiplex PCR reads into MiXCR, producing one record per CDR3 protein. The data hold 55,000 to 65,000 distinct CDR3 sequences, with roughly 70% observed a single time. Trimming cost V 8 bases and J 4 bases, with 17 bases left between them. The V gene's germline CDR1 is MNHNY and CDR2 SVGAGI (reference sequence). The CDR3 runs to 14 residues. This specimen belongs to a study of tumor-infiltrating lymphocytes in primary liver carcinoma. Co-extracted RNA and DNA came from 20-30 mg of unsorted bulk tissue. Patients showed chronic HBV infection and an absence of prior treatment.

Study-wide results and limits: Tumor-adjacent and tumor-blood pairs shared a smaller degree of overlap than tumor region pairs.

Sequencing was performed on liver tumor tissue from sampling region 2. Specified subset: tumor region T2, inferior pole. The chain combines TRBV6-6 with TRBJ1-1; the D is unclear. The TCR sequence derives from a man aged 40-55 years with primary liver carcinoma and hepatitis B virus infection. In DNA, the CDR3 is TGTGCCAGCCGAAACATAGGGCCGAGCACTGAAGCTTTCTTT. Amino acids: CASRNIGPSTEAFF.